The present T cell receptor (beta chain) was sequenced within a study of memory CD4+ T cells and cytomegalovirus serostatus. The sort gate was single viable CD3+CD4+CD8-CD45RO+ cells for memory CD4+ T cells. Germline CDR1 and CDR2: MNHEY and SMNVEV (reference sequence). The CDR3 totals 18 residues. V shed 3 bases and J 0 bases; nucleotides not matched to a gene: 11. Generated by immunoSEQ multiplex PCR, the TCRdb table keeps only in-frame clones and is missing some. The table lists 45,000 to 70,000 clones, 82% of them singletons. The origin of this receptor is an adult in good health and CMV-seronegative. Some clones in this sample may be carry-over from other donors' samples. The chain carries TRBV27 and TRBJ2-7; TRBD2 matches 10 bases. Sequenced input: memory CD4+ T cells from blood. CDR3 coding DNA: TGTGCCAGCAGTTTGAGAGCGGGAGGGCTTATTTACTCCTACGAGCAGTACTTC. It codes for CASSLRAGGLIYSYEQYF.